One sample yielded the 22 T cell receptor beta chains listed below, sequenced in a study of memory CD4+ T cells and cytomegalovirus serostatus. The method was immunoSEQ multiplex PCR; TCRdb's version includes in-frame clones alone and lacks a portion of them. In the table there are 85,000 to 100,000 clones, approximately 80% of which are singletons. The sort gate was single viable CD3+CD4+CD8-CD45RO+ cells for memory CD4+ T cells. The source material was memory CD4+ T cells from blood. The receptors derive from an adult in good health and CMV-seropositive.

The chain employs TRBV5-8 and TRBJ2-3, with 12 bases fitting TRBD1. With 3 bases clipped from V and 7 bases from J, the junction kept 6 bases outside the gene matches. The length of the CDR3 is 15 residues. Germline lookup yields CDR1 SGHTS and CDR2 YDEGEE. CDR3 sequence (DNA): TGTGCCAGCAGCTGGGGACAGGGGGCTTTTAATACGCAGTATTTT. It yields the protein CASSWGQGAFNTQYF.

V gene TRBV30 combines with J gene TRBJ1-5; D might be TRBD1 (5 bases). The V gene lost 0 bases and the J gene lost 5 bases, with 8 bases spanning the gap. The CDR3 covers 13 residues. From germline, CDR1 is GTSNPN and CDR2 SVGIG (reference sequence). CDR3 nucleotides: TGTGCCTGGAGTGTAGGGGCCGATCAGCCCCAGCATTTT. Translated: CAWSVGADQPQHF.

The chain joins TRBV9 to TRBJ1-1; D unresolved. Germline CDR1 SGDLS, CDR2 YYNGEE. The V end lost 0 bases, the J end lost 1 base, and 7 bases lay between the germline ends. The CDR3 is 14 amino acids. The CDR3 sequence is CASSVASQNTEAFF. The CDR3 DNA follows: TGTGCCAGCAGCGTAGCTAGTCAGAACACTGAAGCTTTCTTT.

The gene calls are TRBV2 and TRBJ1-3, with 9 positions matching TRBD1. The junction had 6 bases not matched to a gene; V was cut back by 5 bases and J by 4 bases. The CDR3 totals 15 residues. Germline V lookup: CDR1 SNHLY, CDR2 FYNNEI. The CDR3 DNA is TGTGCCAGCAGTCCTCGGACAGGGGAAGGAAACACCATATATTTT. It is translated as CASSPRTGEGNTIYF.

J is TRBJ2-3 and V is TRBV4-3; TRBD1 matches at 8 bases. The CDR3 consists of 15 residues. V was clipped by 4 bases and J by 0 bases; unmatched bases: 3. The germline gives CDR1 LGHNA, CDR2 YSLEER. CDR3 region: CASSRQGASTDTQYF. The CDR3 nucleotides are TGCGCCAGCAGCCGGCAGGGGGCAAGCACAGATACGCAGTATTTT.

V is TRBV25-1 and J is TRBJ2-2; TRBD1 aligns across 9 bases. The CDR3 totals 14 residues. CDR1 is MGHDK and CDR2 is SYGVNS in the germline V gene. V gave up 8 bases and J gave up 6 bases; unmatched junction bases: 7. CDR3: CASSDRGQPGELFF. As DNA, the CDR3 is TGTGCCAGCTCGGACAGGGGCCAGCCCGGGGAGCTGTTTTTT. Together with reference TRBV25-1 and TRBJ2-2, the CDR3 gives the full variable domain: EADIYQTPRYLVIGTGKKITLECSQTMGHDKMYWYQQDPGMELHLIHYSYGVNSTEKGDLSSESTVSRIRTEHFPLTLESARPSHTSQYLCASSDRGQPGELFFGEGSRLTVL.

In regard to this clone: One end of the junction varies from germline; a read error may be responsible. The chain is built from TRBV7-7 and TRBJ2-7, with 7 bases aligning to TRBD2. This CDR3 comprises 14 residues. Germline V gene data show CDR1 as SSHAT and CDR2 as FNYEAQ (reference sequence). CDR3: CASSLQRGSYEQYF. The CDR3 DNA sequence: TGTGCTAGCAGCCTCCAGCGGGGCTCCTACGAGCAGTACTTC.

The rearrangement links TRBV6-1 to TRBJ2-7; D is uncertain. This CDR3 spans 16 amino acids. Trimming pared 0 bases from V and 2 bases from J, leaving 14 bases between. The germline gives CDR1 MNHNS, CDR2 SASEGT. The CDR3 region has the DNA TGTGCCAGCAGTGAAGCTCGGAAGTGGGCCGCCTACGAGCAGTACTTC. Encoded protein: CASSEARKWAAYEQYF.

The rearrangement links TRBV4-3 to TRBJ2-3; weak D call: TRBD1 (5 bases). V lost 0 bases and J lost 2, with 15 bases in between. CDR3 length: 17 amino acids. Germline-derived CDR1 and CDR2 are LGHNA and YSLEER. The CDR3, as DNA: TGCGCCAGCAGCCAAGATATCAGGGCGGACCCCACAGATACGCAGTATTTT. It translates to CASSQDIRADPTDTQYF.

The V call is TRBV25-1, the J call TRBJ1-2; D unresolved. Germline V CDR1 and CDR2: MGHDK, SYGVNS. V was trimmed by 5 bases and J by 1 base, leaving 2 bases between them. The CDR3 has 11 amino acids. CDR3 residues: CASSFNYGYTF. The DNA for the CDR3 is TGTGCCAGCAGTTTTAACTATGGCTACACCTTC.

V and J are TRBV2 and TRBJ1-6; unclear D gene. V lost 8 bases to trimming and J lost 6 bases, with 17 bases between them. CDR3 length: 15 residues. CDR1 and CDR2 from the germline V gene are SNHLY and FYNNEI. CDR3: CASGGPQGSNSPLHF. The CDR3 bases are TGTGCCAGCGGAGGACCGCAAGGGTCTAATTCACCCCTCCACTTT.

The chain uses TRBV7-9 and TRBJ2-7; D is perhaps TRBD1 or TRBD2 (5 bases each). The CDR3 sequence is 13 residues long. Trimming took 2 bases from V and 9 from J, leaving 14 bases between them. Germline loops: CDR1 SEHNR, CDR2 FQNEAQ (reference sequence). CDR3 bases: TGTGCCAGCAGCTTAAGTCGAGGGGCTGGGCAGTACTTC. Amino acid sequence: CASSLSRGAGQYF.

The rearrangement uses TRBV30 and TRBJ2-3; 8 nucleotides align to TRBD2. Per germline, CDR1 GTSNPN and CDR2 SVGIG (reference sequence). The CDR3 is 21 residues long. With 0 bases clipped from V and 1 base from J, the junction kept 21 bases outside the gene matches. The CDR3 loop reads CAWSVGYWIGRGVKGTDTQYF. The CDR3 DNA follows: TGTGCCTGGAGTGTTGGGTACTGGATAGGGCGGGGGGTAAAAGGCACAGATACGCAGTATTTT.

This clone showed up just a few times. The V and J genes are TRBV19 and TRBJ1-4; the D is unclear. This CDR3 has 12 residues. Germline loops: CDR1 LNHDA, CDR2 SQIVND (reference sequence). V lost 7 bases to trimming and J lost 8 bases, with 11 bases between them. CDR3 residues: CASKEVEEKLFF. CDR3 bases: TGTGCCAGTAAGGAGGTTGAAGAAAAACTGTTTTTT.

The genes are TRBV18 and TRBJ1-3, with no clear D. Germline assignment: CDR1 KGHSH and CDR2 LQKENI. The CDR3 consists of 14 residues. Trimming took off 2 bases at V and 2 bases at J, with 7 bases between the two ends. The DNA of the CDR3 is TGTGCCAGCTCACCAGAGAGTACTGGAAACACCATATATTTT. Residues: CASSPESTGNTIYF.

V gene TRBV2 combines with J gene TRBJ2-2, with TRBD1 matching over 11 bases. V lost 6 bases, J lost 6 bases, and 0 bases stayed unmatched. Germline loops: CDR1 SNHLY, CDR2 FYNNEI. There are 13 residues in the CDR3. The CDR3 DNA reads TGTGCCAGCAGGGGACAGGGGGCCGGGGAGCTGTTTTTT. Protein sequence: CASRGQGAGELFF.

V usage is TRBV6-4 and J usage is TRBJ2-1; D gene unclear. The V end was cut by 5 bases, the J end by 4 bases, with 9 bases between. This CDR3 has 13 residues. The germline V gene encodes CDR1 MRHNA and CDR2 SNTAGT. CDR3 in amino acids: CASSQDRYNEQFF. DNA of the CDR3: TGTGCCAGCAGTCAAGACCGATACAATGAGCAGTTCTTC.

This chain links TRBV5-1 with TRBJ1-3, with a possible D match to TRBD1 (5 bases). Germline V gives CDR1 SGHRS, CDR2 YFSETQ. The CDR3 covers 14 residues. The V and J ends lost 6 bases and 2 bases respectively, with 12 bases between them. CDR3 sequence reads: CASKLWGAGNTIYF. The CDR3 bases are TGCGCCAGCAAGTTATGGGGGGCTGGAAACACCATATATTTT.

The chain carries TRBV29-1 and TRBJ2-7, with D perhaps TRBD2 (6 bases). V lost 4 bases, J lost 5 bases, and 15 bases lay in between. This CDR3 is 13 amino acids long. Germline CDR1 reads SQVTM; CDR2 reads ANQGSEA. In nucleotides, the CDR3 is TGCAGCGTTGGGGCCGGTGAGCGGGACGAGCAGTACTTC. Its translation is CSVGAGERDEQYF.

The CDR3 loop reads CASSWGGRAAYEQYF. Written as DNA, the CDR3 is TGCGCCAGCAGCTGGGGGGGGAGGGCCGCTTACGAGCAGTACTTC. V is TRBV5-1 and J is TRBJ2-7; 7 bases fit TRBD2. The germline gives CDR1 SGHRS, CDR2 YFSETQ. This CDR3 is 15 amino acids long. Trimming took 3 bases from V and 4 from J; bases not matched to a gene: 10.

The chain couples TRBV4-2 to TRBJ1-4; 7 bases map to TRBD1. V shed 0 bases and J 6 bases; nucleotides not matched to a gene: 7. This CDR3 contains 16 residues. Germline V CDR1 and CDR2: LGHNA, YNFKEQ. The DNA of the CDR3 is TGTGCCAGCAGCCAAGATTGGAGACAGGGCTATGAAAAACTGTTTTTT. Translated: CASSQDWRQGYEKLFF.

V gene TRBV5-1 combines with J gene TRBJ2-3, with 8 bases aligning to TRBD1. The CDR3 extends over 14 amino acids. In germline, CDR1 is SGHRS, CDR2 YFSETQ. V gave up 7 bases and J gave up 7 bases; unmatched junction bases: 11. CDR3 sequence: CASLQGTGANTQYF. The CDR3 nucleotides are TGCGCCAGCCTACAAGGGACAGGAGCAAATACGCAGTATTTT.